This note documents a single T cell receptor (beta chain) sequence. Its target is unknown. The data are from a study of radiotherapy plus CTLA-4 blockade in lung cancer. Study as a whole: There were objective responses in 15% to 20% of patients, and around 31% had disease control. Study-level points and caveats: Blood TCR clones of tumor origin expanded after radiotherapy plus ipilimumab. Reported findings show early blood T cell clone dynamics, with interferon-beta, best predicted response.

Chemo-refractory metastatic non-small-cell lung cancer patients were treated with focal radiation plus CTLA-4 blockade with ipilimumab. Method: immunoSEQ multiplex PCR; TCRdb's copy keeps in-frame clones and lacks some. Here the sample spans about 88,000 clones, roughly 70% being singletons. This CDR3 comprises 11 residues. V shed 8 bases, J shed 7 bases, and the junction held 3 bases outside the gene matches. The V gene's germline CDR1 is SNHLY and CDR2 FYNNEI. Material: peripheral blood, obtained from a patient treated with radiotherapy plus ipilimumab. V usage is TRBV2 and J usage is TRBJ2-7; 9 bases agree with TRBD1. The clonotype originates from a human donor with non-small cell lung cancer that progressed on radiotherapy plus ipilimumab. This chain's CDR3 is CASQGQGEQYF. CDR3 DNA sequence: TGTGCCAGCCAAGGACAGGGGGAGCAGTACTTC.